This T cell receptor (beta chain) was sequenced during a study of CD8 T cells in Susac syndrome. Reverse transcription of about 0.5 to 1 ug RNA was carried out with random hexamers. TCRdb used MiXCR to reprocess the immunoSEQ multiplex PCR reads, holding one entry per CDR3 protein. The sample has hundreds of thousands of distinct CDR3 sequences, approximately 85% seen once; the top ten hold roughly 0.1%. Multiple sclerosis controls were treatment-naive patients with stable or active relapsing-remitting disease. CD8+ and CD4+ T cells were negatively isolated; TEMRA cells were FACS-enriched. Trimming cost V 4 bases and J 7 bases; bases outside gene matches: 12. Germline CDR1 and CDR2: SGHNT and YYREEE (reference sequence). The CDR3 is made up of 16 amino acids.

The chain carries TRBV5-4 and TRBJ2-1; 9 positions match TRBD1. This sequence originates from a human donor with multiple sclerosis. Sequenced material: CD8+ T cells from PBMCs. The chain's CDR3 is CASSPLTGGASNEQFF. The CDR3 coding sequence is TGTGCCAGCAGCCCCTTAACAGGGGGCGCGTCTAATGAGCAGTTCTTC. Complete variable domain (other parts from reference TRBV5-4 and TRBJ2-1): ETGVTQSPTHLIKTRGQQVTLRCSSQSGHNTVSWYQQALGQGPQFIFQYYREEENGRGNFPPRFSGLQFPNYSSELNVNALELDDSALYLCASSPLTGGASNEQFFGPGTRLTVL.